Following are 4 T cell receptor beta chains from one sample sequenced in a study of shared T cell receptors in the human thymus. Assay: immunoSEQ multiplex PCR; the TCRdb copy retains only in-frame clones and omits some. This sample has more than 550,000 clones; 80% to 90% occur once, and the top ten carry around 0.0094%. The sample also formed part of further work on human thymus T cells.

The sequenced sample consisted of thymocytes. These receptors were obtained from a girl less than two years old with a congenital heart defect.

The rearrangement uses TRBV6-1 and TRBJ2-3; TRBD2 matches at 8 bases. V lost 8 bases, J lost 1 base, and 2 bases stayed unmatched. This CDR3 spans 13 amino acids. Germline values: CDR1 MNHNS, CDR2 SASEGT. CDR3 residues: CASPGGGTDTQYF. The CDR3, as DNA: TGTGCCAGCCCCGGGGGGGGCACAGATACGCAGTATTTT.

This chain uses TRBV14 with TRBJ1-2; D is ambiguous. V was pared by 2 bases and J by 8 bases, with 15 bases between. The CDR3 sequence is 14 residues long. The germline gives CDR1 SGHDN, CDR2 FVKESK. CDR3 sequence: CASSQRLGRRGYTF. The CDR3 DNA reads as TGTGCCAGCAGCCAACGACTAGGTCGGAGGGGCTACACCTTC.

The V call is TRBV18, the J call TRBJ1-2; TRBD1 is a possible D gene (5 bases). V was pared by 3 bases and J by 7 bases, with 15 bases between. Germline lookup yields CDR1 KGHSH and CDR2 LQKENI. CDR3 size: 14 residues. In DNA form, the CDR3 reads TGTGCCAGCTCACCCGCCCCAGGGCGGGGTGGCTACACCTTC. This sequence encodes CASSPAPGRGGYTF.

Written as DNA, the CDR3 is TGTGCCAGCTCATATCGCGGGGGGAGCACAGATACGCAGTATTTT. Encoded protein: CASSYRGGSTDTQYF. This chain uses TRBV18 with TRBJ2-3, with TRBD2 identical over 8 bases. Trimming at V came to 5 bases and at J to 0 bases, leaving 4 bases not matched to a gene. Germline values: CDR1 KGHSH, CDR2 LQKENI. This CDR3 contains 15 residues.